These T cell receptor beta chains were read from a single sample in a study of T cell repertoires in cytomegalovirus infection. TCRdb called the reads again in MiXCR, with one record for every CDR3 protein. The sample has around 800,000 distinct CDR3 sequences, approximately 29% seen once. Their antigens are not known. Material: cultured CD8+ T cells from PBMCs, obtained from culture after CMV antigen stimulation. Every receptor here comes from a human donor in good health (CMV status not recorded). Some clones in this sample may be carry-over from other donors' samples. Each CDR3 is given with its conserved first and last residue. The D gene is left open where the match is weak. Clone size is given for some rows only: seen once, a few or many times, or a class if the clone is expanded.

J: TRBJ2-1; D: TRBD2; V: TRBV7-8; size: many; CDR3: CASSPHRPSGANNEQFF; DNA: TGTGCCAGCAGCCCCCATAGGCCTAGCGGGGCGAACAATGAGCAGTTCTTC
J: TRBJ2-3; D: NA; V: TRBV19; size: NA; CDR3: CASSRQTTDTQYF; DNA: TGTGCCAGTAGTAGACAGACCACAGATACGCAGTATTTT
J: TRBJ1-1; D: TRBD1; V: TRBV7-2; size: NA; CDR3: CASSFWDRDIEAFF; DNA: TGTGCCAGCAGCTTTTGGGACAGGGATATTGAAGCTTTCTTT
J: TRBJ2-2; D: NA; V: TRBV6-5; size: few; CDR3: CASSYDGRGDTGELFF; DNA: TGTGCCAGCAGTTACGATGGCAGGGGGGACACCGGGGAGCTGTTTTTT
J: TRBJ1-6; D: NA; V: TRBV7-9; size: NA; CDR3: CASSLGTYSPLHF; DNA: TGTGCCAGCAGCTTAGGGACATACTCACCCCTCCACTTT
J: TRBJ1-3; D: NA; V: TRBV6-1; size: few; CDR3: CASSEAQGTSGNTIYF; DNA: TGTGCCAGCAGTGAAGCGCAGGGGACTTCTGGAAACACCATATATTTT
J: TRBJ2-1; D: NA; V: TRBV7-6; size: many; CDR3: CASSLGTQQFF; DNA: TGTGCCAGCAGCTTAGGGACGCAGCAATTCTTC
J: TRBJ2-3; D: NA; V: TRBV20-1; size: NA; CDR3: CSARDRGEPTDTQYF; DNA: TGCAGTGCTAGAGATAGGGGGGAGCCCACAGATACGCAGTATTTT
J: TRBJ2-3; D: NA; V: TRBV3-1; size: NA; CDR3: CASSQGRGGYSTDTQYF; DNA: TGTGCCAGCAGCCAAGGGCGGGGAGGCTATAGCACAGATACGCAGTATTTT
J: TRBJ1-5; D: NA; V: TRBV27; size: NA; CDR3: CANSLSLPQPQHF; DNA: TGTGCCAACAGTTTGAGCCTCCCTCAGCCCCAGCATTTT
J: TRBJ2-7; D: NA; V: TRBV19; size: few; CDR3: CASSIALRGYEQYF; DNA: TGTGCCAGTAGTATAGCGCTGAGGGGCTACGAGCAGTACTTC
J: TRBJ1-1; D: TRBD1; V: TRBV7-9; size: few; CDR3: CASSSPKTGRTGEAFF; DNA: TGTGCCAGCAGCTCCCCTAAGACAGGGAGAACTGGTGAAGCTTTCTTT
J: TRBJ1-2; D: NA; V: TRBV7-2; size: many; CDR3: CASSLGLGYTF; DNA: TGTGCCAGCAGCTTAGGTCTGGGCTACACCTTC
J: TRBJ2-3; D: TRBD2; V: TRBV6-5; size: few; CDR3: CASSYVGGGAEDTQYF; DNA: TGTGCCAGCAGTTATGTTGGCGGGGGGGCAGAAGATACGCAGTATTTT
J: TRBJ1-1; D: NA; V: TRBV6-2/TRBV6-3; size: NA; CDR3: CASSYIRTEAFF; DNA: TGTGCCAGCAGTTACATACGCACTGAAGCTTTCTTT
J: TRBJ1-3; D: NA; V: TRBV7-2; size: many; CDR3: CASSLEWGGVNTIYF; DNA: TGTGCCAGCAGCTTAGAATGGGGGGGTGTAAACACCATATATTTT
J: TRBJ1-1; D: NA; V: TRBV4-1; size: NA; CDR3: CASSQDPGEGAEAFF; DNA: TGCGCCAGCAGCCAAGATCCGGGAGAAGGCGCTGAAGCTTTCTTT
J: TRBJ2-5; D: NA; V: TRBV19; size: NA; CDR3: CASSFRRQVGPGAQYF; DNA: TGTGCCAGTAGTTTTCGTCGACAGGTCGGGCCGGGGGCCCAGTACTTC
J: TRBJ2-7; D: NA; V: TRBV9; size: NA; CDR3: CASSVELAGPYEQYF; DNA: TGTGCCAGCAGCGTAGAGTTGGCTGGACCCTACGAGCAGTACTTC
J: TRBJ1-4; D: NA; V: TRBV5-4; size: few; CDR3: CASSLMGFEKLFF; DNA: TGTGCCAGCAGCTTGATGGGCTTCGAAAAACTGTTTTTT
J: TRBJ1-5; D: TRBD1; V: TRBV10-3; size: NA; CDR3: CAISDRGLSNQPQHF; DNA: TGTGCCATCAGTGACAGGGGGTTGAGCAATCAGCCCCAGCATTTT
J: TRBJ1-1; D: NA; V: TRBV19; size: NA; CDR3: CASTYDMNTEAFF; DNA: TGTGCCAGTACGTACGACATGAACACTGAAGCTTTCTTT
J: TRBJ2-5; D: TRBD2; V: TRBV6-1; size: few; CDR3: CASNERGGGQETQYF; DNA: TGTGCCAGCAATGAACGGGGGGGCGGGCAAGAGACCCAGTACTTC
J: TRBJ2-1; D: TRBD2; V: TRBV10-3; size: NA; CDR3: CAISGTSGFSSSYNEQFF; DNA: TGTGCCATCAGTGGGACTAGCGGATTCTCGAGCTCCTACAATGAGCAGTTCTTC
J: TRBJ1-1; D: NA; V: TRBV7-6; size: few; CDR3: CASITGNAEAFF; DNA: TGTGCCAGCATCACAGGGAATGCTGAAGCTTTCTTT
J: TRBJ2-5; D: NA; V: TRBV12-3/TRBV12-4; size: few; CDR3: CASRPNQETQYF; DNA: TGTGCCAGCAGGCCCAACCAAGAGACCCAGTACTTC
J: TRBJ1-1; D: NA; V: TRBV7-9; size: NA; CDR3: CASSLDGREHEAFF; DNA: TGTGCCAGCAGCTTAGACGGGAGGGAACATGAAGCTTTCTTT
J: TRBJ2-1; D: TRBD1; V: TRBV19; size: few; CDR3: CASSMVQGAIDEQFF; DNA: TGTGCCAGTAGTATGGTACAGGGGGCTATCGATGAGCAGTTCTTC
J: TRBJ2-1; D: NA; V: TRBV7-8; size: many; CDR3: CATRTASSYNEQFF; DNA: TGTGCCACCAGGACTGCAAGCTCCTACAATGAGCAGTTCTTC